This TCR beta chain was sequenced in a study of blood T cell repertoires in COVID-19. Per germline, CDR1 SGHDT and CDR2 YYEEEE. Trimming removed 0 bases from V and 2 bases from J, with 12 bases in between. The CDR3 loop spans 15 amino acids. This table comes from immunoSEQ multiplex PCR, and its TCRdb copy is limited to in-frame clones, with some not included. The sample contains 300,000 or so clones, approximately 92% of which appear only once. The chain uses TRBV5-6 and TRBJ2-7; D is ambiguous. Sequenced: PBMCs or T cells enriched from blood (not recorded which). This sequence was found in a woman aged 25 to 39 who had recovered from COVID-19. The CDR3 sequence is CASSLDDNRAYEQYF. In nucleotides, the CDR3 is TGTGCCAGCAGCTTGGATGATAACAGAGCCTACGAGCAGTACTTC.